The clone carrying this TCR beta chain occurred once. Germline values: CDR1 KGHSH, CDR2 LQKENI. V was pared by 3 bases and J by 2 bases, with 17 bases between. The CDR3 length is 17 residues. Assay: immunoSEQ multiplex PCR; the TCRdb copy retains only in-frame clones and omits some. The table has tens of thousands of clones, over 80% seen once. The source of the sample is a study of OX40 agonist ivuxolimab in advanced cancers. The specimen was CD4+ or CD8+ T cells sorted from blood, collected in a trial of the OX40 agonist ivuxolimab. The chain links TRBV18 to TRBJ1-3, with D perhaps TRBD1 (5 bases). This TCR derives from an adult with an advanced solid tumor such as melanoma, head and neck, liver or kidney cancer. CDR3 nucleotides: TGTGCCAGCTCACCCCAAAGCCCCGCAGGGCCTGGAAACACCATATATTTT. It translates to CASSPQSPAGPGNTIYF.